This entry features one T cell receptor (beta chain) sequence. Germline CDR1 reads SGHRS; CDR2 reads YFSETQ. This CDR3 spans 14 amino acids. The V gene lost 2 bases and the J gene lost 0 bases, with 8 bases spanning the gap. This record belongs to a study of blood T cell repertoires in COVID-19. Study information: Acute-phase and convalescent COVID-19 samples originated in the United States, Italy and Spain. In each case, the material was cDNA or gDNA derived from T cells, B-cell-depleted T cells, or PBMCs.

How the authors handled the data: Estimation of nucleated cell counts was performed using reference gene primer amplification. The table came from immunoSEQ multiplex PCR; TCRdb's copy has only in-frame clones and leaves some out. V, J and clone size derive from that table, while D and trimming were established from the DNA sequence. Among 60,000 to 95,000 clones listed, 74% were seen once. The source is a human donor with acute or convalescent COVID-19. The donor label of this sample is uncertain. This chain joins TRBV5-1 and TRBJ2-5, with a possible D match to TRBD1 (6 bases). The sequencing input was peripheral blood. CDR3 in DNA: TGCGCCAGCAGCTTCGACAGGTACCAAGAGACCCAGTACTTC. Translated: CASSFDRYQETQYF.